This entry lists 20 T cell receptor beta chains sequenced from one sample in a study of T cells after yellow fever vaccination. TCRdb recomputed calls from the 5' RACE reads with MiXCR, one row per CDR3 protein. The repertoire holds approximately 550,000 distinct CDR3 sequences, with roughly 13% as singletons. The material sequenced was PBMCs, taken on the day of the yellow fever booster vaccination. These receptors were collected from a man aged 25 to 40 who received the YFV17D yellow fever vaccine.

V and J are TRBV10-3 and TRBJ2-5, with D perhaps matching TRBD2 (6 bases). Trimming removed 3 bases from V and 4 bases from J, with 15 bases in between. Looked up from germline, CDR1 is ENHRY and CDR2 is SYGVKD. This CDR3 is built from 15 residues. The CDR3 here is CAISDVGGRGETQYF. In DNA, the CDR3 is TGTGCCATCAGTGACGTGGGGGGTCGGGGAGAGACCCAGTACTTC.

This clonotype was picked up a small number of times. V gene TRBV6-2 or TRBV6-3 combines with J gene TRBJ2-1, with 7 nucleotides matching TRBD2. The CDR3 contains 16 residues. With V trimmed by 4 bases and J by 3 bases, 9 bases remained unmatched. CDR1 is MNHEY and CDR2 is SVGEGT in the germline V gene. The CDR3 DNA is TGTGCCAGCAGTTCCCCTAGACAGCGGGGCTACAATGAGCAGTTCTTC. Amino acids: CASSSPRQRGYNEQFF.

The chain joins TRBV7-2 to TRBJ2-3; 7 positions match TRBD2. CDR1 is SGHTA, CDR2 FQGNSA, per germline. V shed 5 bases, J shed 3 bases, and the junction held 8 bases outside the gene matches. The CDR3 consists of 15 residues. CDR3 in amino acids: CASSPQRDGTDTQYF. The CDR3 nucleotides read TGTGCCAGCAGCCCGCAGCGGGACGGTACAGATACGCAGTATTTT.

The chain uses TRBV12-3 or TRBV12-4 and TRBJ2-1; D might be TRBD1 or TRBD2, each matching 5 bases. The CDR3 is 17 amino acids. The ends were cut back, 6 bases at V and 5 bases at J, with 23 bases in the middle. The CDR3 DNA reads TGTGCCAGCAGACCCCCTACTCGGACAACGAGGGACAATGAGCAGTTCTTC. Protein sequence: CASRPPTRTTRDNEQFF.

Only a few counts were recorded for this clonotype. The J gene is TRBJ2-5, the V gene TRBV11-2; D perhaps matches TRBD1 (5 bases). V gave up 5 bases and J gave up 2 bases, with 9 bases separating them. The CDR3 loop spans 13 amino acids. Per the germline V gene, CDR1 is SGHAT and CDR2 is FQNNGV. The CDR3 DNA sequence: TGTGCCAGCAGCCACTCAGGGCAAGAGACCCAGTACTTC. Translation gives CASSHSGQETQYF. Full variable domain (remainder filled in from reference TRBV11-2 and TRBJ2-5): EAGVAQSPRYKIIEKRQSVAFWCNPISGHATLYWYQQILGQGPKLLIQFQNNGVVDDSQLPKDRFSAERLKGVDSTLKIQPAKLEDSAVYLCASSHSGQETQYFGPGTRLLVL.

This clonotype has more than one count but fewer than ten. The V call is TRBV7-9, the J call TRBJ1-2; the match to TRBD1 covers 7 bases. Germline V gene sequence: CDR1 SEHNR, CDR2 FQNEAQ (reference sequence). V was pared by 5 bases and J by 5 bases, with 14 bases of the junction left unmatched. This CDR3 has 16 residues. The CDR3 sequence is CASSARQFAGGYGYTF. CDR3 coding DNA: TGTGCCAGCAGCGCGCGACAGTTCGCAGGGGGTTATGGCTACACCTTC.

This clonotype appeared a few times. The chain is built from TRBV20-1 and TRBJ2-7, with 9 positions matching TRBD1. J lost 3 bases, V lost 6 bases, and 3 bases had no gene match. The CDR3 sequence is 12 residues long. Germline V lookup: CDR1 DFQATT, CDR2 SNEGSKA (reference sequence). This CDR3 is CSAGGQGYEQYF. The CDR3 region has the DNA TGCAGTGCCGGGGGACAGGGCTACGAGCAGTACTTC.

This clonotype has a count of ten or more. The CDR3 DNA sequence: TGTGCCAGCTCACGCCAGGGGAGAACCGGGGAGCTGTTTTTT. Translation gives CASSRQGRTGELFF. V gene TRBV18 combines with J gene TRBJ2-2, with a possible D match to TRBD1 (6 bases). With 4 bases removed from V and 5 bases from J, the gap between germline ends came to 11 bases. CDR3 size: 14 residues. Germline V gene sequence: CDR1 KGHSH, CDR2 LQKENI.

The V and J genes are TRBV6-2 or TRBV6-3 and TRBJ2-7, with 11 bases matching TRBD2. CDR3 length: 15 residues. Germline values: CDR1 MNHEY, CDR2 SVGEGT. The ends lost 0 bases at V and 4 bases at J; junction bases unmatched: 2. The CDR3 spells CASSYSTSGDYEQYF. Here the CDR3 DNA reads TGTGCCAGCAGTTACTCGACTAGCGGGGATTACGAGCAGTACTTC.

This clonotype was seen a few times. This chain joins TRBV5-6 and TRBJ2-3; 11 positions match TRBD2. CDR3 length equals 18 residues. Unmatched junction bases numbered 13, after V lost 2 bases and J lost 5 bases. Germline V CDR1 and CDR2: SGHDT, YYEEEE. This CDR3 is CASSFGLAGTTGGDTQYF. CDR3 bases: TGTGCCAGCAGCTTCGGACTAGCGGGTACGACAGGTGGAGATACGCAGTATTTT.

Written as DNA, the CDR3 is TGTGCCAGCAGCGTGGGGACTAGCGGGAGTCCCAGCTCCTACAATGAGCAGTTCTTC. It codes for CASSVGTSGSPSSYNEQFF. This chain uses TRBV9 with TRBJ2-1; 14 bases are shared with TRBD2. The V segment lost 2 bases and the J segment 0 bases; nucleotides outside the gene matches: 7. Germline loops: CDR1 SGDLS, CDR2 YYNGEE. The CDR3 is made up of 19 amino acids.

This clonotype was observed a handful of times. This chain links TRBV27 with TRBJ2-5; D is unresolved. The CDR3 contains 15 residues. Germline V gene lookup returns CDR1 MNHEY and CDR2 SMNVEV (reference sequence). V was clipped by 0 bases and J by 5 bases, with 13 bases between them. CDR3 sequence reads: CASSLSRLARETQYF. CDR3 DNA sequence: TGTGCCAGCAGTTTATCGAGGTTAGCCCGGGAGACCCAGTACTTC.

The chain is built from TRBV20-1 and TRBJ1-5; D is uncertain. V was cut by 3 bases and J by 7 bases, with 19 bases left in between. CDR1 is DFQATT, CDR2 SNEGSKA, per germline (reference sequence). The CDR3 loop spans 15 amino acids. The CDR3 region is CSASPSSDKRQPQHF. The CDR3 nucleotides read TGCAGTGCTAGTCCCAGTTCCGATAAGAGGCAGCCCCAGCATTTT.

This clonotype was seen a handful of times. The genes are TRBV29-1 and TRBJ1-2; a weak D match, TRBD1 (5 bases). The CDR3 spans 14 residues. The V gene's germline CDR1 is SQVTM and CDR2 ANQGSEA. The V end was cut by 2 bases, the J end by 5 bases, with 15 bases between. CDR3 region: CSVERVGPGYGYTF. The CDR3 DNA sequence: TGCAGCGTTGAACGGGTCGGACCAGGGTATGGCTACACCTTC.

This clonotype was recorded once. The V gene is TRBV5-1, the J gene TRBJ2-1, with 10 positions matching TRBD2. The CDR3 has 16 amino acids. The germline V gene encodes CDR1 SGHRS and CDR2 YFSETQ. V shed 0 bases, J shed 4 bases, and the junction held 4 bases outside the gene matches. CDR3 DNA sequence: TGCGCCAGCAGCTTGGCCGGGACTAGCGTATACAATGAGCAGTTCTTC. Protein product: CASSLAGTSVYNEQFF.

This sequence joins TRBV19 and TRBJ2-1, with 8 positions matching TRBD2. CDR1 and CDR2 from the germline V gene are LNHDA and SQIVND (reference sequence). The CDR3 covers 15 residues. V gave up 3 bases and J gave up 9 bases; unmatched junction bases: 10. The CDR3 bases are TGTGCCAGTAGTATTAGCGGGGAGTATCTTCCTGAGCAGTTCTTC. This codes for CASSISGEYLPEQFF.

There are a few counts of this clonotype. The chain carries TRBV6-2 or TRBV6-3 and TRBJ2-2; D is ambiguous. Germline V CDR1 and CDR2: MNHEY, SVGEGT. There are 12 residues in the CDR3. With 5 bases removed from V and 4 bases from J, the gap between germline ends came to 5 bases. In DNA form, the CDR3 reads TGTGCCAGCAGTAACCCCACCGGGGAGCTGTTTTTT. The encoded protein is CASSNPTGELFF.

This clonotype came up a few times. V gene TRBV20-1 combines with J gene TRBJ2-3, with TRBD1 as a possible D gene (6 bases). In germline, CDR1 is DFQATT, CDR2 SNEGSKA (reference sequence). This CDR3 is 15 amino acids long. V dropped 4 bases and J dropped 7 bases, with 21 bases sitting between them. The CDR3, as DNA: TGCAGTGCTAAATCGTCGACAGGTCAATTATATACGCAGTATTTT. This gives the protein CSAKSSTGQLYTQYF.

The V call is TRBV29-1, the J call TRBJ2-1, with D uncertain. The CDR3 consists of 15 residues. The V end lost 5 bases, the J end lost 0 bases, and 14 bases lay between the germline ends. Germline V CDR1 and CDR2: SQVTM, ANQGSEA. The CDR3 DNA reads TGCAGCGTTTCGTTTAGCACATACTCCTACAATGAGCAGTTCTTC. Amino acid sequence: CSVSFSTYSYNEQFF.

The chain recombines TRBV20-1 with TRBJ2-3, with 12 nucleotides matching TRBD2. Germline V gene lookup returns CDR1 DFQATT and CDR2 SNEGSKA (reference sequence). The CDR3 covers 16 residues. The CDR3 nucleotides are TGCAGCGGGGGACTAGCGGGTTGGGCTAGCACAGATACGCAGTATTTT. Its protein product is CSGGLAGWASTDTQYF.